The clone carrying this TCR beta chain has only a few counts. CDR1 is SQVTM, CDR2 ANQGSEA, per germline. The CDR3 contains 10 residues. Trimming cost V 5 bases and J 4 bases, with 5 bases left between them. TCRdb re-derived calls from the reads in MiXCR, one entry per CDR3 protein. Here the sample spans some 350,000 distinct CDR3 sequences, roughly 18% being singletons. This specimen comes from a study of T cell repertoires in cytomegalovirus infection. As for the study in general: It can be stated that public TCR beta signatures indicated CMV infection as well as a matching HLA type.

Sequencing was performed on PBMCs. The TCR was taken from a human donor in good health (CMV status not recorded). Some clones in this sample may be carry-over from other donors' samples. The V and J genes are TRBV29-1 and TRBJ1-1; D is undetermined. CDR3 in DNA: TGCAGCGTTCGCTTCACTGAAGCTTTCTTT. The encoded protein is CSVRFTEAFF.